The clone carrying this TCR beta chain occurred many times. As yet, its antigen is unknown. Relying on iRepertoire HTBI primers and Arm-PCR of CDR3 regions, the team built TCR beta libraries. TCRdb reprocessed the multiplex PCR reads via MiXCR and lists one record per CDR3 protein. The sample lists about 660,000 distinct CDR3 sequences, roughly 30% occurring once. This record belongs to a study of regulatory T cells in long-lasting Graves disease. About the study: Positive TSH receptor antibodies alongside over 5 years of antithyroid drugs were what marked Graves' disease as persistent.

Described time point: persistent/refractory GD, antithyroid drugs over 5 years with positive TRAb. RNA extracted from PBMCs served as the sequencing template. The authors drew patients from an endocrinology department in Xi'an, China. Broader study findings: Persistent Graves' patients showed less TCR diversity than newly diagnosed patients showed. Under persistent disease, TRBV28, TRBJ1-2 and TRBJ2-5 were used preferentially.

Germline values: CDR1 MDHEN, CDR2 SYDVKM. CDR3 size: 15 residues. V was shortened by 6 bases and J by 7 bases, with 18 bases between the two germline ends. The sample in question was peripheral blood mononuclear cells (PBMCs), obtained when the disease was refractory, from a patient treated with antithyroid drugs. The TCR was taken from a female donor with Graves disease. The chain carries TRBV28 and TRBJ1-4; D may be TRBD1 (6 bases). CDR3 DNA: TGTGCCAGCAGCCTACCGGGACAAGGAGGTGAAAAACTGTTTTTT. Its translation: CASSLPGQGGEKLFF.